The T cell receptor beta chain described here comes from a study of a mutant IDH1 vaccine in newly diagnosed glioma. Study-wide context: Beginning 4-6 weeks after radiotherapy alone, or with temozolomide cycles, vaccination took place. Visit timing is recorded as week 35 for V12 and week 47 for V13. Earlier care involved radiotherapy, temozolomide, or both, and the majority received both.

Here immunoSEQ multiplex PCR was the method, and the copy in TCRdb shows in-frame clones only, minus some. The repertoire holds about 56,000 clones, with about 71% as singletons. As regards this clone: Its target is unknown.

V was clipped by 7 bases and J by 7 bases; unmatched bases: 11. Germline CDR1 reads MNHEY; CDR2 reads SVGAGI. The CDR3 has 14 amino acids. The time point: week 47, end of study. Every vaccine dose comprised 300 ug of mutant IDH1 20-mer peptide plus topical imiquimod. The chain carries TRBV6-5 and TRBJ2-7, with TRBD1 matching 9 bases. The sequence came from a man aged 50 or older with glioma. The sample in question was PBMCs, obtained from a glioma patient whose treatment included an IDH1 peptide vaccine. This chain's CDR3 is CASTEQGARKEQYF. The CDR3 coding sequence is TGTGCCAGCACCGAACAGGGGGCGCGTAAAGAGCAGTACTTC.